The next 10 T cell receptor beta chains were all read from a single sample in a study of T cell responses to AZD1222 COVID-19 vaccine. Profiling relied on immunoSEQ multiplex PCR, and the TCRdb table lists in-frame clones only, not all of them. The sample contains under 150,000 clones, 85% to 90% of which appear only once. Sequencing used peripheral blood, obtained 28 days after the second AZD1222 dose. These receptors were collected from an adult who received the AZD1222 COVID-19 vaccine.

This clone appeared a few times. This rearrangement joins TRBV24-1 to TRBJ1-2; the D is unclear. The CDR3 spans 11 residues. Germline-derived CDR1 and CDR2 are KGHDR and SFDVKD. With 3 bases removed from V and 5 bases from J, the gap between germline ends came to 3 bases. DNA of the CDR3: TGTGCCACCAGTGATGGGTATGGCTACACCTTC. It translates to CATSDGYGYTF.

This chain links TRBV5-1 with TRBJ2-5, with D maybe TRBD1 (5 bases). The CDR3 is 14 amino acids. From germline, CDR1 is SGHRS and CDR2 YFSETQ. V was shortened by 1 base and J by 7 bases, with 14 bases between the two germline ends. CDR3: CASSLTGPPGTQYF. CDR3 DNA: TGCGCCAGCAGCTTGACAGGCCCCCCGGGGACCCAGTACTTC.

This chain joins TRBV7-2 and TRBJ1-4; D not certain. The CDR3 is 13 amino acids. Trimming stripped 2 bases from V and 7 bases from J, with 8 bases between. Germline loops: CDR1 SGHTA, CDR2 FQGNSA. DNA for the CDR3: TGTGCCAGCAGCTTAAGTTTGGGTGAAAAACTGTTTTTT. Protein: CASSLSLGEKLFF.

The chain carries TRBV15 and TRBJ1-5; unclear D gene. The V gene's germline CDR1 is LNHNV and CDR2 YYDKDF (reference sequence). The V and J ends lost 7 bases and 0 bases respectively, with 13 bases between them. The CDR3 has 15 residues. In DNA form, the CDR3 reads TGTGCCACCACGAAAGAGCGGGCTAGCAATCAGCCCCAGCATTTT. Amino acids: CATTKERASNQPQHF. Together with reference TRBV15 and TRBJ1-5, the CDR3 gives the full variable domain: DAMVIQNPRYQVTQFGKPVTLSCSQTLNHNVMYWYQQKSSQAPKLLFHYYDKDFNNEADTPDNFQSRRPNTSFCFLDIRSPGLGDTAMYLCATTKERASNQPQHFGDGTRLSIL.

This chain uses TRBV29-1 with TRBJ1-1; D call uncertain. Germline-derived CDR1 and CDR2 are SQVTM and ANQGSEA. Trimming stripped 4 bases from V and 5 bases from J, with 11 bases between. CDR3 length equals 12 residues. CDR3 sequence reads: CSVGSVGTEAFF. In DNA, the CDR3 is TGCAGCGTTGGGTCCGTGGGGACTGAAGCTTTCTTT. Together with reference TRBV29-1 and TRBJ1-1, the CDR3 gives the full variable domain: SAVISQKPSRDICQRGTSLTIQCQVDSQVTMMFWYRQQPGQSLTLIATANQGSEATYESGFVIDKFPISRPNLTFSTLTVSNMSPEDSSIYLCSVGSVGTEAFFGQGTRLTVV.

The CDR3 bases are TGCGCCAGCAGCTCTAATCAGGCAATCTCTGGAAACACCATATATTTT. Its protein is CASSSNQAISGNTIYF. The gene calls are TRBV5-1 and TRBJ1-3; D is unclear. Trimming removed 3 bases from V and 0 bases from J, with 13 bases in between. Germline CDR1 is SGHRS and CDR2 is YFSETQ. The CDR3 is 16 residues long.

The CDR3: CASSLSDEQYF. As DNA, the CDR3 is TGCGCCAGCAGCTTGAGTGACGAGCAGTACTTC. The chain employs TRBV5-1 and TRBJ2-7; D remains ambiguous. Germline values: CDR1 SGHRS, CDR2 YFSETQ. Trimming left V 1 base short and J 5 bases short, with 4 bases between. The CDR3 spans 11 residues.

The V call is TRBV4-3, the J call TRBJ1-2, with 10 nucleotides matching TRBD1. From germline, CDR1 is LGHNA and CDR2 YSLEER. The J segment lost 7 bases and the V segment lost 3 bases, leaving 2 bases of the junction unmatched. This CDR3 spans 13 amino acids. The CDR3 region is CASSQDRGFGYTF. CDR3 in DNA: TGCGCCAGCAGCCAGGACAGGGGGTTTGGCTACACCTTC.

In nucleotides, the CDR3 is TGTGCCAGCAGCCCGAGAGGGGTCGGGCGTGAGCCCCAGCATTTT. It is translated as CASSPRGVGREPQHF. The chain carries TRBV9 and TRBJ1-5; weak D call: TRBD1 (5 bases). CDR3 length: 15 residues. Trimming took off 4 bases at V and 8 bases at J, with 19 bases between the two ends. Germline V CDR1 and CDR2: SGDLS, YYNGEE.

The sample holds one count of this clone. The rearrangement uses TRBV6-5 and TRBJ1-4; 10 bases agree with TRBD1. The germline V gene encodes CDR1 MNHEY and CDR2 SVGAGI. V lost 2 bases and J lost 8; bases outside the gene matches: 5. The CDR3 is made up of 15 amino acids. The CDR3, as DNA: TGTGCCAGCAGTTACGGGACAGGGGTTCGAGAAAAACTGTTTTTT. As protein: CASSYGTGVREKLFF.